Shown below are 4 T cell receptor beta chains from a single sample sequenced in a study of CD8 T cell repertoires and HIV-1 epitope variants. Their specific antigens are unknown. Sequenced by immunoSEQ multiplex PCR; TCRdb stores in-frame clones only, minus some. The sample records under 7,500 clones, 65% to 75% being singletons. Sequencing was done on a sample of cultured CD8+ T cells derived from PBMCs. Source of these receptors: a male donor with HIV.

The table lists this clone with a count of one. The chain has TRBV21-1 and TRBJ2-1; no check of the table's D call, TRBD1, against the DNA was made. TRBV21-1 represents a pseudogene. The length of the CDR3 is 18 residues. The CDR3 here is CASPPSYRVPSSYNEQFF. CDR3 sequence (DNA): TGTGCCAGCCCCCCGTCCTACAGGGTTCCGAGCTCCTACAATGAGCAGTTCTTC.

The rearrangement links TRBV10-1 to TRBJ2-3, with D perhaps assigned TRBD1 or TRBD2 (5 bases each). The CDR3 has 14 amino acids. V was shortened by 2 bases and J by 6 bases, with 12 bases between the two germline ends. Per the germline V gene, CDR1 is WNHNN and CDR2 is SYGVQD (reference sequence). This CDR3 reads CASSEPSEGDTQYF. DNA for the CDR3: TGCGCCAGCAGTGAGCCCTCCGAGGGGGATACGCAGTATTTT.

V and J are TRBV28 and TRBJ2-5; D call uncertain. The length of the CDR3 is 17 residues. Trimming removed 4 bases from V and 7 bases from J, with 25 bases in between. Germline V lookup: CDR1 MDHEN, CDR2 SYDVKM. The CDR3 sequence is CASSYHRRAAEPGTQYF. The CDR3, as DNA: TGTGCCAGCAGTTACCACCGTCGGGCCGCGGAACCGGGGACCCAGTACTTC. Full variable domain (missing parts from reference TRBV28 and TRBJ2-5): DVKVTQSSRYLVKRTGEKVFLECVQDMDHENMFWYRQDPGLGLRLIYFSYDVKMKEKGDIPEGYSVSREKKERFSLILESASTNQTSMYLCASSYHRRAAEPGTQYFGPGTRLLVL.

This clone has just one count. The rearrangement joins TRBV15 to TRBJ1-6; TRBD1 is a possible D gene (6 bases). The CDR3 has 15 residues. V shed 0 bases and J shed 4 bases, with 7 bases lying between them. Germline CDR1 and CDR2: LNHNV and YYDKDF (reference sequence). CDR3 DNA sequence: TGTGCCACCAGCAGAGAAGGACAGTATAATTCACCCCTCCACTTT. It specifies CATSREGQYNSPLHF.